The 24 T cell receptor beta chains below all came from one sample that was sequenced in a study of blood T cell repertoires in COVID-19. Repertoires were generated with immunoSEQ multiplex PCR, while TCRdb's copy carries only in-frame clones and drops some. The data show roughly 98,000 clones, roughly 82% seen once. The sequenced sample was peripheral blood. These receptors all come from a man aged 70-80 years with active or convalescent COVID-19.

The rearrangement joins TRBV11-3 to TRBJ2-7, with TRBD1 matching over 8 bases. J was trimmed by 3 bases and V by 5 bases; bases with no gene match: 6. The germline V gene has CDR1 SGHNT and CDR2 YENEEA. The CDR3 contains 14 residues. The CDR3 reads CASSLRTGYYEQYF. CDR3 coding DNA: TGTGCCAGCAGCCTCCGGACAGGGTACTACGAGCAGTACTTC.

The J gene is TRBJ1-2, the V gene TRBV20-1, with a tentative D call TRBD1 (6 bases). Germline V gives CDR1 DFQATT, CDR2 SNEGSKA (reference sequence). V lost 6 bases, J lost 8 bases, and 13 bases lay in between. This CDR3 has 11 residues. The CDR3 DNA reads as TGCAGTGCCCCTTCGGGGACAGGCTACACCTTC. This codes for CSAPSGTGYTF.

V and J are TRBV12-3 or TRBV12-4 and TRBJ1-3, with D unclear. V was pared by 7 bases and J by 0 bases, with 7 bases between. The CDR3 covers 13 residues. The CDR3 protein is CASTPSSGNTIYF. CDR3 bases: TGTGCCAGCACGCCGAGCTCTGGAAACACCATATATTTT.

The genes are TRBV7-9 and TRBJ1-2; D is unclear. V was shortened by 1 base and J by 6 bases, with 9 bases between the two germline ends. Germline V gene lookup returns CDR1 SEHNR and CDR2 FQNEAQ (reference sequence). This CDR3 comprises 13 residues. The CDR3 nucleotides are TGTGCCAGCAGCTTAGGGCCCGCGGATGGCTACACCTTC. It encodes CASSLGPADGYTF.

The CDR3 protein is CATDLRGNSPLHF. CDR3 coding DNA: TGTGCCACCGACCTGCGGGGGAATTCACCCCTCCACTTT. The chain carries TRBV2 and TRBJ1-6; D is possibly TRBD1 (5 bases). This CDR3 region has 13 residues. The V end was cut by 10 bases, the J end by 7 bases, with 14 bases between. Germline V gene sequence: CDR1 SNHLY, CDR2 FYNNEI.

The J gene is TRBJ2-1, the V gene TRBV18; 9 bases align to TRBD1. This CDR3 is 13 amino acids long. The V gene's germline CDR1 is KGHSH and CDR2 LQKENI. With 6 bases clipped from V and 6 bases from J, the junction kept 3 bases outside the gene matches. CDR3 region: CASSGTGSNEQFF. The CDR3 coding sequence is TGTGCCAGCTCGGGGACAGGGTCCAATGAGCAGTTCTTC.

Concerning this clone: The same CDR3 also results from other DNA sequences found in this sample. This rearrangement joins TRBV4-1 to TRBJ1-6; 7 nucleotides align to TRBD1. J was trimmed by 5 bases and V by 4 bases; bases with no gene match: 5. This CDR3 spans 15 amino acids. The germline V gene has CDR1 MGHRA and CDR2 YSYEKL. CDR3 sequence: CASSPRDRDNSPLHF. CDR3 DNA: TGCGCCAGCAGCCCCCGGGACAGAGATAATTCACCCCTCCACTTT.

CDR3 loop: CASGQGVRTDTQYF. For the CDR3, the DNA is TGTGCCAGCGGACAGGGGGTTCGCACAGATACGCAGTATTTT. The genes are TRBV2 and TRBJ2-3; 10 bases line up with TRBD1. The germline V gene has CDR1 SNHLY and CDR2 FYNNEI. CDR3 length: 14 residues. J was trimmed by 1 base and V by 8 bases; bases with no gene match: 3. Full variable domain (remainder filled in from reference TRBV2 and TRBJ2-3): EPEVTQTPSHQVTQMGQEVILRCVPISNHLYFYWYRQILGQKVEFLVSFYNNEISEKSEIFDDQFSVERPDGSNFTLKIRSTKLEDSAMYFCASGQGVRTDTQYFGPGTRLTVL.

This clone occurred once. The J gene is TRBJ2-5, the V gene TRBV6-5; the D is unclear. The length of the CDR3 is 14 residues. In germline, CDR1 is MNHEY, CDR2 SVGAGI. V shed 6 bases and J shed 0 bases, with 11 bases lying between them. CDR3 amino acids: CASSALGNQETQYF. The CDR3 DNA reads as TGTGCCAGCAGCGCGCTAGGAAACCAAGAGACCCAGTACTTC.

This CDR3 is CASSKGQITKANYGYTF. The CDR3 coding sequence is TGTGCCAGCAGCAAGGGACAGATTACTAAAGCTAACTATGGCTACACCTTC. The V call is TRBV5-6, the J call TRBJ1-2; 7 positions match TRBD1. Looked up from germline, CDR1 is SGHDT and CDR2 is YYEEEE. This CDR3 is 17 amino acids long. V shed 4 bases and J 0 bases; nucleotides not matched to a gene: 12. Supplemented by reference TRBV5-6 and TRBJ1-2, the full variable domain reads DAGVTQSPTHLIKTRGQQVTLRCSPKSGHDTVSWYQQALGQGPQFIFQYYEEEERQRGNFPDRFSGHQFPNYSSELNVNALLLGDSALYLCASSKGQITKANYGYTFGSGTRLTVV.

CDR3 sequence (DNA): TGTGCCAGCAGTCCTGGGGACAGGGCGGGCACTGAAGCTTTCTTT. Protein: CASSPGDRAGTEAFF. The chain joins TRBV27 to TRBJ1-1, with 9 bases matching TRBD1. The CDR3 sequence is 15 residues long. The J segment lost 4 bases and the V segment lost 5 bases, leaving 8 bases of the junction unmatched. Germline assignment: CDR1 MNHEY and CDR2 SMNVEV (reference sequence).

V gene TRBV5-1 combines with J gene TRBJ2-5; D may be TRBD2 (7 bases). Looked up from germline, CDR1 is SGHRS and CDR2 is YFSETQ. Between the trimmed V and J ends, which lost 4 bases and 2 bases, there was a span of 18 bases. The CDR3 consists of 16 residues. The CDR3 sequence is CASSEREGGPQETQYF. In nucleotides, the CDR3 is TGCGCCAGCAGCGAAAGGGAGGGGGGTCCTCAAGAGACCCAGTACTTC. Filled out from reference TRBV5-1 and TRBJ2-5, the complete variable domain reads KAGVTQTPRYLIKTRGQQVTLSCSPISGHRSVSWYQQTPGQGLQFLFEYFSETQRNKGNFPGRFSGRQFSNSRSEMNVSTLELGDSALYLCASSEREGGPQETQYFGPGTRLLVL.

In DNA form, the CDR3 reads TGTGCCACCGGGACAGGGGTTACTGGGGCCAACGTCCTGACTTTC. Protein product: CATGTGVTGANVLTF. The chain couples TRBV6-5 to TRBJ2-6; 10 positions agree with TRBD1. This CDR3 contains 15 residues. Germline loops: CDR1 MNHEY, CDR2 SVGAGI. The trim removed 10 bases at V and 2 bases at J, leaving 5 bases unmatched.

The V gene is TRBV6-2 or TRBV6-3, the J gene TRBJ1-5; 8 bases map to TRBD1. The germline V gene has CDR1 MNHEY and CDR2 SVGEGT. The CDR3 is 15 amino acids. J was trimmed by 7 bases and V by 2 bases; bases with no gene match: 7. Here the CDR3 reads CASSYPTGDRQPQHF. The CDR3 nucleotides are TGTGCCAGCAGTTACCCGACAGGGGACAGGCAGCCCCAGCATTTT.

The DNA for the CDR3 is TGTGCCACCAGTAGGGACAGGGGAAGACTAATTTTGACTGAAGCTTTCTTT. It translates to CATSRDRGRLILTEAFF. This sequence joins TRBV15 and TRBJ1-1; TRBD1 agrees at 10 bases. The J segment lost 5 bases and the V segment lost 6 bases, leaving 15 bases of the junction unmatched. The CDR3 has 17 residues. Germline V gene sequence: CDR1 LNHNV, CDR2 YYDKDF (reference sequence). The variable domain in full, with the rest retrieved from reference TRBV15 and TRBJ1-1, is DAMVIQNPRYQVTQFGKPVTLSCSQTLNHNVMYWYQQKSSQAPKLLFHYYDKDFNNEADTPDNFQSRRPNTSFCFLDIRSPGLGDTAMYLCATSRDRGRLILTEAFFGQGTRLTVV.

The chain joins TRBV9 to TRBJ2-2; D not resolved. The V gene lost 0 bases and the J gene lost 0 bases, with 6 bases spanning the gap. Germline V lookup: CDR1 SGDLS, CDR2 YYNGEE. The CDR3 is 15 residues long. The CDR3 spells CASSVGVSNTGELFF. For the CDR3, the DNA is TGTGCCAGCAGCGTAGGAGTATCGAACACCGGGGAGCTGTTTTTT.

The chain recombines TRBV27 with TRBJ1-6; D is ambiguous. The V gene's germline CDR1 is MNHEY and CDR2 SMNVEV (reference sequence). With 3 bases removed from V and 9 bases from J, the gap between germline ends came to 9 bases. The CDR3 is 13 amino acids. The CDR3 region is CASSFGVSSPLHF. The CDR3 bases are TGTGCCAGCAGTTTCGGGGTATCTTCACCCCTCCACTTT.

Worth noting for this clone: One junction end disagrees with the germline gene, perhaps due to a read error. The same CDR3 is also encoded by other DNA sequences in this sample. This chain connects TRBV4-1 to TRBJ1-6; 7 bases map to TRBD1. Germline values: CDR1 MGHRA, CDR2 YSYEKL. This CDR3 comprises 16 residues. Here the CDR3 DNA reads TGCGCCAGCAGCCAAGAATCCGGGACAGAAAATTCACCCCTCCATTTT. Protein: CASSQESGTENSPLHF.

The rearrangement uses TRBV5-1 and TRBJ1-1; the D gene is possibly TRBD1 (5 bases). CDR1 and CDR2 from the germline V gene are SGHRS and YFSETQ. CDR3 length equals 15 residues. V lost 3 bases, J lost 0 bases, and 12 bases lay in between. In DNA, the CDR3 is TGCGCCAGCAGCTCGCAGGGAACAGTGAACACTGAAGCTTTCTTT. Encoded protein: CASSSQGTVNTEAFF. The full variable domain, rest sourced from reference TRBV5-1 and TRBJ1-1, is KAGVTQTPRYLIKTRGQQVTLSCSPISGHRSVSWYQQTPGQGLQFLFEYFSETQRNKGNFPGRFSGRQFSNSRSEMNVSTLELGDSALYLCASSSQGTVNTEAFFGQGTRLTVV.

The gene calls are TRBV7-9 and TRBJ2-7; possibly TRBD2 for D (5 bases). The germline V gene has CDR1 SEHNR and CDR2 FQNEAQ (reference sequence). Trimming removed 1 base at V and 4 bases at J, with 20 bases between. CDR3 length equals 17 residues. The CDR3, as DNA: TGTGCCAGCAGCTTAGTTAGCTTGGTGAGGGATTATTACGAGCAGTACTTC. It codes for CASSLVSLVRDYYEQYF.

The CDR3 protein is CASNPQGTAKNIQYF. The CDR3 nucleotides are TGTGCCAGTAACCCCCAGGGCACAGCCAAAAACATTCAGTACTTC. This sequence joins TRBV19 and TRBJ2-4; TRBD1 is a possible D gene (5 bases). This CDR3 has 15 amino acids. The germline CDR1 and CDR2 sequences are LNHDA and SQIVND (reference sequence). The V and J ends lost 7 bases and 0 bases respectively, with 13 bases between them.

To note about this clone: In the same sample, other DNA sequences code for this CDR3. The chain carries TRBV12-3 or TRBV12-4 and TRBJ1-2, with D maybe TRBD1 (5 bases). This CDR3 is 12 amino acids long. Deletions cut 6 bases from V and 2 bases from J, with 7 bases between. The CDR3 nucleotides are TGTGCCAGCAGCCCAGGGAACTATGGCTACACCTTC. Translating gives CASSPGNYGYTF.

V is TRBV12-3 or TRBV12-4 and J is TRBJ1-2; a weak D match, TRBD1 (5 bases). The length of the CDR3 is 12 residues. Deletions cut 3 bases from V and 7 bases from J, with 9 bases between. The CDR3 bases are TGTGCCAGCAGTTTTGGGGGGACTGGCTACACCTTC. Its translation is CASSFGGTGYTF.

V and J are TRBV5-1 and TRBJ2-5; TRBD1 matches at 8 bases. The junction had 6 bases not matched to a gene; V was cut back by 4 bases and J by 4 bases. Per germline, CDR1 SGHRS and CDR2 YFSETQ. The length of the CDR3 is 14 residues. CDR3 protein: CASSRGTGGETQYF. The CDR3 nucleotides are TGCGCCAGCAGCAGGGGGACAGGCGGAGAGACCCAGTACTTC.